These 2 T cell receptor beta chains share one sample of origin, sequenced in a study of chemoradiotherapy in HPV16-positive cancers. Clones were read by immunoSEQ multiplex PCR, and TCRdb kept only the in-frame ones, dropping some. The table records 23,000 or so clones, about 90% of them present only once. The sample was blood, taken from a patient who underwent chemoradiotherapy. These receptors all come from a human donor with HPV-associated anogenital cancer.

The chain combines TRBV7-9 with TRBJ2-5, with TRBD2 matching 8 bases. Germline values: CDR1 SEHNR, CDR2 FQNEAQ (reference sequence). The CDR3 has 15 amino acids. V lost 5 bases, J lost 4 bases, and 9 bases stayed unmatched. CDR3 DNA: TGTGCCAGCAGCCCGGGAGGGAGGGCCGCAGAGACCCAGTACTTC. Its protein is CASSPGGRAAETQYF.

This chain uses TRBV19 with TRBJ1-5, with TRBD1 as a possible D gene (6 bases). Germline loops: CDR1 LNHDA, CDR2 SQIVND (reference sequence). The V and J ends lost 6 bases and 3 bases respectively, with 9 bases between them. There are 13 residues in the CDR3. The CDR3 DNA is TGTGCCAGTAGCGGGGACATCAATCAGCCCCAGCATTTT. Its translation: CASSGDINQPQHF.